Following are 20 T cell receptor beta chains from one sample sequenced in a study of beta chain features in type 1 diabetes. Their recognized antigens are unknown. Of the isolated RNA, all was reverse transcribed, and so the sequenced material was expressed TCRB transcripts. The data were produced by immunoSEQ multiplex PCR, yet TCRdb's version contains in-frame clones alone and is incomplete. The sample has around 340,000 clones, approximately 9.9% seen once; the top ten hold approximately 1%. Study observations and caveats: All four CD4+ subsets from Type 1 diabetes patients carried moderately but significantly shorter TCRB CDR3s.

The specimen was central memory CD4+ T cells from blood. These TCRs come from a man younger than 40 with type 1 diabetes.

V gene TRBV7-8 combines with J gene TRBJ2-5, with TRBD1 as a possible D gene (6 bases). Germline V gene data show CDR1 as SGHVS and CDR2 as FQNEAQ. The CDR3 covers 16 residues. V was cut by 3 bases and J by 0 bases, with 14 bases left in between. CDR3 amino acids: CASSFFRDTHQETQYF. The CDR3 DNA is TGTGCCAGCAGCTTCTTCAGGGACACCCACCAAGAGACCCAGTACTTC.

The J gene is TRBJ2-3, the V gene TRBV19; no clear D. The CDR3 consists of 13 residues. Trimming took off 5 bases at V and 2 bases at J, with 8 bases between the two ends. Per the germline V gene, CDR1 is LNHDA and CDR2 is SQIVND (reference sequence). DNA for the CDR3: TGTGCCAGTAGTGAGGCTCACACAGATACGCAGTATTTT. Translated, it gives CASSEAHTDTQYF.

The gene calls are TRBV7-6 and TRBJ2-7; D is unclear. V was clipped by 4 bases and J by 3 bases, with 7 bases between them. Germline CDR1 is SGHVS and CDR2 is FNYEAQ. The CDR3 has 12 residues. DNA for the CDR3: TGTGCCAGCAGCTCTCAAGGCTACGAGCAGTACTTC. Amino acids: CASSSQGYEQYF.

The chain joins TRBV30 to TRBJ1-3, with D perhaps matching TRBD1 (5 bases). This CDR3 is 13 amino acids long. Trimming pared 5 bases from V and 4 bases from J, leaving 12 bases between. From germline, CDR1 is GTSNPN and CDR2 SVGIG (reference sequence). This chain's CDR3 is CAWVEDNGNTIYF. For the CDR3, the DNA is TGTGCCTGGGTCGAGGACAACGGAAACACCATATATTTT.

This clone was counted many times. This chain links TRBV28 with TRBJ2-1; 12 bases are a match to TRBD2. Germline V gene data show CDR1 as MDHEN and CDR2 as SYDVKM. CDR3 length: 18 amino acids. With V trimmed by 6 bases and J by 7 bases, 16 bases remained unmatched. The CDR3 loop is CASSAPLAGGLSGNEQFF. The CDR3 DNA follows: TGTGCCAGCAGCGCCCCCCTAGCGGGGGGGCTTTCGGGGAATGAGCAGTTCTTC. Combining the CDR3 with reference TRBV28 and TRBJ2-1 gives the whole variable domain DVKVTQSSRYLVKRTGEKVFLECVQDMDHENMFWYRQDPGLGLRLIYFSYDVKMKEKGDIPEGYSVSREKKERFSLILESASTNQTSMYLCASSAPLAGGLSGNEQFFGPGTRLTVL.

The sample holds many counts of this clone. The rearrangement joins TRBV2 to TRBJ1-2, with a weak D call TRBD1 (5 bases). The germline V and J ends were trimmed by 7 bases and 4 bases, with 16 bases remaining between them. The CDR3 runs to 14 residues. Germline-derived CDR1 and CDR2 are SNHLY and FYNNEI. CDR3 DNA sequence: TGTGCCAGCACGGAAGGGACGGGACTCTATGGCTACACCTTC. Encoded protein: CASTEGTGLYGYTF.

The CDR3 protein is CASSLGSSRSSGYTF. The DNA of the CDR3 is TGTGCCAGCAGCTTAGGCTCCTCCAGAAGTAGCGGCTACACCTTC. This chain uses TRBV7-9 with TRBJ1-2, with D unresolved. V was cut by 1 base and J by 8 bases, with 17 bases left in between. CDR1 and CDR2 from the germline V gene are SEHNR and FQNEAQ (reference sequence). This CDR3 has 15 amino acids.

The chain's CDR3 is CAWQVLSGANVLTF. The CDR3 DNA reads TGTGCCTGGCAGGTGCTCTCTGGGGCCAACGTCCTGACTTTC. The chain uses TRBV30 and TRBJ2-6; D remains unclear. V was clipped by 5 bases and J by 0 bases, with 8 bases between them. This CDR3 has 14 amino acids. Germline CDR1 reads GTSNPN; CDR2 reads SVGIG (reference sequence).

The V gene is TRBV27, the J gene TRBJ1-1, with 9 bases identical to TRBD1. CDR1 and CDR2 (germline): MNHEY, SMNVEV (reference sequence). CDR3 length equals 11 residues. V trimming: 8 bases; J trimming: 11 bases; junction bases outside the gene matches: 6. CDR3 residues: CASGWGTGAFF. The CDR3 DNA reads TGTGCCAGCGGCTGGGGGACAGGGGCTTTCTTT.

The rearrangement uses TRBV28 and TRBJ1-1, with TRBD1 as a possible D gene (6 bases). CDR1 is MDHEN, CDR2 SYDVKM, per germline. The ends were cut back, 9 bases at V and 1 base at J, with 12 bases in the middle. The CDR3 is 13 residues long. Here the CDR3 DNA reads TGTGCCAGTAAAACAGGGAGGAACACTGAAGCTTTCTTT. This sequence encodes CASKTGRNTEAFF.

Only a few counts were recorded for this clone. The rearrangement uses TRBV5-1 and TRBJ2-5; 7 bases map to TRBD1. Germline CDR1 reads SGHRS; CDR2 reads YFSETQ. The CDR3 spans 13 residues. V lost 6 bases, J lost 4 bases, and 6 bases stayed unmatched. The CDR3, as DNA: TGCGCCAGCAACATAGAGGGGGCAGAGACCCAGTACTTC. This translates into CASNIEGAETQYF. Drawing the rest from reference TRBV5-1 and TRBJ2-5, the complete variable domain is KAGVTQTPRYLIKTRGQQVTLSCSPISGHRSVSWYQQTPGQGLQFLFEYFSETQRNKGNFPGRFSGRQFSNSRSEMNVSTLELGDSALYLCASNIEGAETQYFGPGTRLLVL.

The gene calls are TRBV11-2 and TRBJ2-7; D gene uncertain. V was shortened by 2 bases and J by 2 bases, with 22 bases between the two germline ends. CDR3 length: 18 amino acids. Germline values: CDR1 SGHAT, CDR2 FQNNGV. The CDR3 coding sequence is TGTGCCAGCAGCTTAAATGGGATGGAGACAAAAAGCACCTACGAGCAGTACTTC. Protein sequence: CASSLNGMETKSTYEQYF.

On this clone: Other DNA variants within this sample encode the same CDR3. The V and J genes are TRBV7-2 and TRBJ2-3; no firm D call. V was clipped by 0 bases and J by 2 bases, with 9 bases between them. Germline V CDR1 and CDR2: SGHTA, FQGNSA. This CDR3 has 15 residues. The CDR3 loop is CASSLAWGSTDTQYF. The CDR3 region has the DNA TGTGCCAGCAGCTTAGCGTGGGGATCCACAGATACGCAGTATTTT.

Ten or more counts support this clone. An end of the junction differs from the germline gene, which may be a read error. The J gene is TRBJ2-3, the V gene TRBV7-2; 10 nucleotides match TRBD2. The CDR3 is 18 amino acids. The V gene's germline CDR1 is SGHTA and CDR2 FQGNSA. The CDR3 DNA sequence: TGTGCCAGCACCTTAAAGACTAGCGGGTGGGCTAGCACAGATACGCAGTATTTT. Its protein is CASTLKTSGWASTDTQYF.

This clone was detected a few times. The chain has TRBV7-9 and TRBJ2-1; 9 bases line up with TRBD1. CDR3 size: 14 residues. The V gene's germline CDR1 is SEHNR and CDR2 FQNEAQ (reference sequence). J lost 6 bases, V lost 5 bases, and 5 bases had no gene match. DNA for the CDR3: TGTGCCAGCAGCGTGGGACAGGGTCGCAATGAGCAGTTCTTC. The encoded protein is CASSVGQGRNEQFF. Together with reference TRBV7-9 and TRBJ2-1, the CDR3 gives the full variable domain: DTGVSQNPRHKITKRGQNVTFRCDPISEHNRLYWYRQTLGQGPEFLTYFQNEAQLEKSRLLSDRFSAERPKGSFSTLEIQRTEQGDSAMYLCASSVGQGRNEQFFGPGTRLTVL.

With respect to this clone: It is unclear where the CDR3 begins or ends on the DNA, so no DNA is shown, and the CDR3 is as TCRdb lists it. The CDR3 spells CASSKAVGHGSGANVLTF. The chain links TRBV21-1 to TRBJ2-6; TRBD1, the table's D call, was not compared with the DNA. TRBV21-1 is termed a pseudogene. The CDR3 totals 18 residues, both ends included.

This rearrangement joins TRBV29-1 to TRBJ1-2; D unclear. The germline V gene has CDR1 SQVTM and CDR2 ANQGSEA. V was cut by 7 bases and J by 5 bases, with 11 bases left in between. This CDR3 region has 11 residues. CDR3 loop: CSAWASYGYTF. In DNA, the CDR3 is TGCAGCGCCTGGGCCAGTTATGGCTACACCTTC.

The genes are TRBV7-9 and TRBJ1-3, with D possibly being TRBD1 (5 bases). In germline, CDR1 is SEHNR, CDR2 FQNEAQ (reference sequence). Trimming took off 8 bases at V and 0 bases at J, with 20 bases between the two ends. The CDR3 sequence is 17 residues long. The CDR3 DNA reads as TGTGCCAGCGAGGCAGGATGGGTTGGGGCCTCTGGAAACACCATATATTTT. This codes for CASEAGWVGASGNTIYF.

The chain recombines TRBV28 with TRBJ2-5; D may be TRBD1 or TRBD2 (5 bases each). Germline V lookup: CDR1 MDHEN, CDR2 SYDVKM. The length of the CDR3 is 13 residues. V gave up 11 bases and J gave up 5 bases, with 18 bases separating them. CDR3 loop: CAGSSGAGETQYF. The CDR3 region has the DNA TGTGCCGGATCTTCCGGGGCTGGGGAGACCCAGTACTTC.

This clone was counted many times. The rearrangement links TRBV7-9 to TRBJ1-1; TRBD1 is a possible D gene (6 bases). V lost 2 bases and J lost 7, with 14 bases in between. The CDR3 has 14 amino acids. The V gene's germline CDR1 is SEHNR and CDR2 FQNEAQ (reference sequence). Written as DNA, the CDR3 is TGTGCCAGCAGCTTAACAAGGGGGGTTGGTGAAGCTTTCTTT. Translation gives CASSLTRGVGEAFF. The full variable domain, in which reference TRBV7-9 and TRBJ1-1 provide the parts outside the CDR3, is DTGVSQNPRHKITKRGQNVTFRCDPISEHNRLYWYRQTLGQGPEFLTYFQNEAQLEKSRLLSDRFSAERPKGSFSTLEIQRTEQGDSAMYLCASSLTRGVGEAFFGQGTRLTVV.